Each of the 19 T cell receptor beta chains below was sequenced from the same sample in a study of T-cell memory formation after mild COVID-19. TCRdb used MiXCR to reprocess the 5' RACE reads, holding one entry per CDR3 protein. The sample has about 400,000 distinct CDR3 sequences; around 15% are singletons. The sample was PBMCs or a T cell subset sorted from them (not recorded which). The source of these receptors is a man aged 18 to 30 who had mild COVID-19 (a few samples of this study predate the infection). Cell type and time point are not known.

In this sample, this clonotype turned up many times. The J gene is TRBJ2-2, the V gene TRBV9, with a weak D call TRBD2 (6 bases). The CDR3 extends over 16 amino acids. The V end lost 4 bases, the J end lost 5 bases, and 18 bases lay between the germline ends. Germline assignment: CDR1 SGDLS and CDR2 YYNGEE. The CDR3 here is CASSPKTRAGTGELFF. For the CDR3, the DNA is TGTGCCAGCAGCCCTAAGACTAGGGCAGGTACCGGGGAGCTGTTTTTT.

This sequence joins TRBV4-3 and TRBJ2-7; possibly TRBD1 or TRBD2 for D (6 bases each). V dropped 0 bases and J dropped 9 bases, with 18 bases sitting between them. In germline, CDR1 is LGHNA, CDR2 YSLEER. The CDR3 length is 15 residues. The CDR3 sequence: CASSQDGGTPTPQYF. The CDR3 region has the DNA TGCGCCAGCAGCCAAGATGGGGGGACACCGACTCCGCAGTACTTC.

This clonotype was observed many times. V gene TRBV10-3 combines with J gene TRBJ2-5, with unresolved D. The V and J ends lost 6 bases and 5 bases respectively, with 13 bases between them. Germline CDR1 is ENHRY and CDR2 is SYGVKD. The CDR3 sequence is 13 residues long. The CDR3 DNA reads as TGTGCCATCAGAAGGACCGTTCGGGAGACCCAGTACTTC. Its protein is CAIRRTVRETQYF.

Here the CDR3 reads CASSGESRDTQYF. The CDR3 nucleotides read TGTGCCAGCTCGGGGGAGTCTAGAGATACGCAGTATTTT. V and J are TRBV7-6 and TRBJ2-3; TRBD2 is a possible D gene (6 bases). V dropped 8 bases and J dropped 5 bases, with 14 bases sitting between them. The germline CDR1 and CDR2 sequences are SGHVS and FNYEAQ. The length of the CDR3 is 13 residues.

V is TRBV25-1 and J is TRBJ1-3, with D possibly TRBD1 on 6 matching bases. Germline-derived CDR1 and CDR2 are MGHDK and SYGVNS. With 3 bases removed from V and 0 bases from J, the gap between germline ends came to 9 bases. This CDR3 comprises 15 residues. CDR3 protein: CASSDGQRSGNTIYF. In DNA, the CDR3 is TGTGCCAGCAGTGACGGACAGCGCTCTGGAAACACCATATATTTT. Supplemented by reference TRBV25-1 and TRBJ1-3, the full variable domain reads EADIYQTPRYLVIGTGKKITLECSQTMGHDKMYWYQQDPGMELHLIHYSYGVNSTEKGDLSSESTVSRIRTEHFPLTLESARPSHTSQYLCASSDGQRSGNTIYFGEGSWLTVV.

V is TRBV6-5 and J is TRBJ2-5; 10 bases fit TRBD1. Germline V gene sequence: CDR1 MNHEY, CDR2 SVGAGI. The length of the CDR3 is 15 residues. With 5 bases clipped from V and 7 bases from J, the junction kept 10 bases outside the gene matches. The CDR3 here is CASSPGTGARWTQYF. Here the CDR3 DNA reads TGTGCCAGCAGTCCCGGGACAGGGGCTCGGTGGACCCAGTACTTC.

This clonotype was recorded at least ten times. V and J are TRBV7-3 and TRBJ1-1; a weak D match, TRBD1 (5 bases). V lost 3 bases, J lost 1 base, and 9 bases lay in between. CDR3 size: 14 residues. Germline V lookup: CDR1 SGHTA, CDR2 FQGTGA. The CDR3 reads CASSFQGTNTEAFF. The CDR3 DNA follows: TGTGCCAGCAGCTTCCAGGGAACGAACACTGAAGCTTTCTTT.

J is TRBJ2-1 and V is TRBV5-8; possibly TRBD1 or TRBD2 for D (5 bases each). This CDR3 has 16 residues. V lost 0 bases and J 3 bases, leaving 13 bases between the germline ends. In germline, CDR1 is SGHTS, CDR2 YDEGEE. The CDR3 sequence is CASSLGWDGFYNEQFF. CDR3 DNA sequence: TGTGCCAGCAGCTTGGGTTGGGACGGATTCTACAATGAGCAGTTCTTC.

The J gene is TRBJ1-4, the V gene TRBV4-1; D is unresolved. The CDR3 consists of 16 residues. V shed 5 bases and J shed 0 bases, with 13 bases lying between them. Germline-derived CDR1 and CDR2 are MGHRA and YSYEKL. This CDR3 reads CASSSLGRSTNEKLFF. In DNA, the CDR3 is TGCGCCAGCAGCTCCCTCGGGCGATCAACTAATGAAAAACTGTTTTTT.

The sample holds a few counts of this clonotype. This chain joins TRBV7-9 and TRBJ2-5, with TRBD2 matching over 11 bases. The ends lost 6 bases at V and 5 bases at J; junction bases unmatched: 5. From germline, CDR1 is SEHNR and CDR2 FQNEAQ (reference sequence). The CDR3 length is 14 residues. CDR3 nucleotide sequence: TGTGCCAGCAGGGGACTAGCGGCCAGCGAGACCCAGTACTTC. Translation gives CASRGLAASETQYF.

The rearrangement uses TRBV19 and TRBJ2-3, with D tentatively TRBD1 or TRBD2 (5 bases each). Germline CDR1 reads LNHDA; CDR2 reads SQIVND (reference sequence). Trimming took off 3 bases at V and 3 bases at J, with 16 bases between the two ends. This CDR3 comprises 16 residues. For the CDR3, the DNA is TGTGCCAGTAGTATGAGGTCAGGGCGGACTACAGATACGCAGTATTTT. Amino acids: CASSMRSGRTTDTQYF.

The chain uses TRBV4-3 and TRBJ1-1; D is ambiguous. CDR1 and CDR2 (germline): LGHNA, YSLEER. Trimming took 3 bases from V and 0 from J, leaving 8 bases between them. CDR3 length: 14 residues. CDR3 in DNA: TGCGCCAGCAGCCATCGGTTCATGAACACTGAAGCTTTCTTT. Its translation is CASSHRFMNTEAFF.

This clonotype occurred a few times. V and J are TRBV7-9 and TRBJ2-7, with TRBD1 identical over 11 bases. Losses at the gene ends were 5 bases for V and 5 bases for J; bases not matched to a gene: 8. Germline V gene sequence: CDR1 SEHNR, CDR2 FQNEAQ (reference sequence). There are 15 residues in the CDR3. The CDR3 sequence: CASSPWTGGGHEQYF. In DNA form, the CDR3 reads TGTGCCAGCAGCCCGTGGACAGGGGGCGGCCACGAGCAGTACTTC.

Only a few counts were recorded for this clonotype. V and J are TRBV12-3 or TRBV12-4 and TRBJ1-6, with D perhaps matching TRBD1 (6 bases). The germline V and J ends were trimmed by 7 bases and 7 bases, with 11 bases remaining between them. The CDR3 has 13 amino acids. CDR3 in DNA: TGTGCCAGCAAAACAGGGACAAATTCACCCCTCCACTTT. Amino acid sequence: CASKTGTNSPLHF.

This clonotype appeared a few times. V is TRBV3-1 and J is TRBJ2-5; 10 bases line up with TRBD2. The V gene end was trimmed by 4 bases and the J gene end by 2 bases; junction bases not matched to a gene: 10. The CDR3 spans 17 residues. In germline, CDR1 is LGHDT, CDR2 YNNKEL (reference sequence). CDR3: CASSRKQLAGEQETQYF. CDR3 in DNA: TGTGCCAGCAGCCGGAAGCAGCTAGCGGGGGAGCAAGAGACCCAGTACTTC.

This clonotype occurred a few times. The germline gene is not matched at one end of the junction; a read error may be the cause. V usage is TRBV10-3 and J usage is TRBJ1-5, with D possibly TRBD1 on 6 matching bases. CDR1 is ENHRY, CDR2 SYGVKD, per germline. The CDR3 sequence is 14 residues long. The CDR3 loop reads CAIGEGESNQPQHF. The CDR3 bases are TGTGCCATCGGTGAGGGGGAAAGCAATCAGCCCCAGCATTTT.

On this clonotype: One end of the junction varies from germline; a read error may be responsible. The chain employs TRBV11-2 and TRBJ2-3; D gene unclear. The V gene's germline CDR1 is SGHAT and CDR2 FQNNGV. This CDR3 region has 9 residues. The CDR3 nucleotides are TGTGCCAGCAGCTTAGATCTCCCTTTT. It specifies CASSLDLPF.

The chain employs TRBV10-3 and TRBJ2-5, with D hard to call. This CDR3 has 14 amino acids. CDR1 and CDR2 (germline): ENHRY, SYGVKD. Trimming took off 0 bases at V and 1 base at J, with 6 bases between the two ends. The CDR3 region is CAISESKGQETQYF. The CDR3 coding sequence is TGTGCCATCAGTGAGTCAAAGGGCCAAGAGACCCAGTACTTC.

The rearrangement links TRBV6-5 to TRBJ1-1, with 9 bases that match TRBD1. CDR3 length: 14 amino acids. Germline CDR1 reads MNHEY; CDR2 reads SVGAGI. V trimming: 4 bases; J trimming: 6 bases; junction bases outside the gene matches: 6. CDR3: CASSLTGGEAEAFF. The CDR3 DNA sequence: TGTGCCAGCAGTTTGACAGGGGGAGAGGCTGAAGCTTTCTTT.